The clone carrying this T cell receptor beta chain was detected only a few times. The target antigen is unknown. This sample was taken from a study of T cell repertoires in cytomegalovirus infection. This CDR3 spans 16 amino acids. V gave up 4 bases and J gave up 3 bases, with 18 bases separating them. CDR1 LNHDA and CDR2 SQIVND come from the germline V gene (reference sequence). TCRdb recomputed calls from the reads with MiXCR, one row per CDR3 protein. The sample lists around 800,000 distinct CDR3 sequences, roughly 33% occurring once. The chain combines TRBV19 with TRBJ1-1; TRBD1 is a possible D gene (5 bases). The specimen comprised cultured CD8+ T cells from PBMCs, sampled from culture after CMV antigen stimulation. The source is a human donor in good health (CMV status not recorded). Some clones in this sample may be carry-over from other donors' samples. The CDR3 reads CASSRRRDGGDTEAFF. DNA of the CDR3: TGTGCCAGTAGTAGACGGAGGGACGGCGGGGACACTGAAGCTTTCTTT.